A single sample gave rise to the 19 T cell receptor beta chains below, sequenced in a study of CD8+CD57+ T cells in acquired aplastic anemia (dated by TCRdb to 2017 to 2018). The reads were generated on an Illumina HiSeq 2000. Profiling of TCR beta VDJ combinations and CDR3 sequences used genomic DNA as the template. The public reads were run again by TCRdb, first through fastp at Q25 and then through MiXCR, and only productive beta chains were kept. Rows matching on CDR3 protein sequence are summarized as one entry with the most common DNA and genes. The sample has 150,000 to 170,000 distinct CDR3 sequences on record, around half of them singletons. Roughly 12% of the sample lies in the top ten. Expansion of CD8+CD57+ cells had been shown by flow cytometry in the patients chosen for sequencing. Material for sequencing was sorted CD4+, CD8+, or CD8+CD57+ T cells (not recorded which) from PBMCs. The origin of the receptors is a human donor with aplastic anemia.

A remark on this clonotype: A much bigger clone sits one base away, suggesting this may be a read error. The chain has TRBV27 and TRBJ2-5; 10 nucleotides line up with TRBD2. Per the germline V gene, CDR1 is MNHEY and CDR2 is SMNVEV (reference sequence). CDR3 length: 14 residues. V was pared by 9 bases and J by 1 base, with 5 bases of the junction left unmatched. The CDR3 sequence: CARATSGLQETQYF. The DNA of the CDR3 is TGTGCCAGAGCGACTAGCGGGCTCCAAGAGACCCAGTACTTC.

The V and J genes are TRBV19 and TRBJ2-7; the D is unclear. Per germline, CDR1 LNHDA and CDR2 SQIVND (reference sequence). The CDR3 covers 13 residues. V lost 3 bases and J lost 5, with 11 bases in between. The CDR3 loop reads CASSIIPTNEQYF. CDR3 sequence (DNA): TGTGCCAGTAGTATCATCCCTACTAACGAGCAGTACTTC.

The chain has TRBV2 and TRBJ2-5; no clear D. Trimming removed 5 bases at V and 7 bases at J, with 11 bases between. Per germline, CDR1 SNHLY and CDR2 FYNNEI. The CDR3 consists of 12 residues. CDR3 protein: CASSPPSGTQYF. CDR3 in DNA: TGTGCCAGCAGTCCCCCGAGTGGGACCCAGTACTTC.

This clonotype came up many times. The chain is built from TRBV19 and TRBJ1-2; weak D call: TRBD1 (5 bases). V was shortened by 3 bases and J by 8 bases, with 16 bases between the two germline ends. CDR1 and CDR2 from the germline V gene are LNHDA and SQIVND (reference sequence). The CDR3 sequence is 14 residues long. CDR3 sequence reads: CASSMGAGFDGYTF. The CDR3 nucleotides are TGTGCCAGTAGTATGGGCGCAGGGTTTGACGGCTACACCTTC.

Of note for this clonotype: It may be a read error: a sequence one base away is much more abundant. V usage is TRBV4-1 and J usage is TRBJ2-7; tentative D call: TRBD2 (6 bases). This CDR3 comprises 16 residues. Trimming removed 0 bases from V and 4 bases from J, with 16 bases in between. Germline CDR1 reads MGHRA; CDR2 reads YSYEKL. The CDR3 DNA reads TGCGCCAGCAGCCAAGAGAGTCTCCCTCGGGGGTACGAGCAGTACTTC. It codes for CASSQESLPRGYEQYF.

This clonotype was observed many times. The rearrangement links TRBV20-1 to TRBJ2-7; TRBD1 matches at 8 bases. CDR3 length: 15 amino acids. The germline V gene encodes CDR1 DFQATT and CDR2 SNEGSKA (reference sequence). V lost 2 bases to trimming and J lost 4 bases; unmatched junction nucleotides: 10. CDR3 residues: CSARPYRGEVYEQYF. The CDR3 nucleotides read TGCAGTGCTAGACCCTACAGGGGGGAAGTGTACGAGCAGTACTTC.

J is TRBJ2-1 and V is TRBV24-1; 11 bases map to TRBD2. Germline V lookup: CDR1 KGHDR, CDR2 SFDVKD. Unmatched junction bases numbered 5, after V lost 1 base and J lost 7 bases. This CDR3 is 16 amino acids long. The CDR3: CATSDFLAGGANEQFF. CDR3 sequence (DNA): TGTGCCACCAGTGATTTCCTAGCGGGGGGCGCGAATGAGCAGTTCTTC.

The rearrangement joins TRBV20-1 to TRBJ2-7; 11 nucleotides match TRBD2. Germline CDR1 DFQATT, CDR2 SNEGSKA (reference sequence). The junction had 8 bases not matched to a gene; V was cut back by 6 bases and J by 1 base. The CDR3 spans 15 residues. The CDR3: CSANNLAGGSYEQYF. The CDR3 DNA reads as TGCAGTGCGAATAATCTAGCGGGGGGATCCTACGAGCAGTACTTC.

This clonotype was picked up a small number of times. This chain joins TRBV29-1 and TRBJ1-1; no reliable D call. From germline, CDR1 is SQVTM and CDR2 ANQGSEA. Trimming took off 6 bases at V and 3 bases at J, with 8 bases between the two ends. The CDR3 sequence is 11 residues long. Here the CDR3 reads CSVDPYTEAFF. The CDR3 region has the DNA TGCAGCGTGGACCCATACACTGAAGCTTTCTTT.

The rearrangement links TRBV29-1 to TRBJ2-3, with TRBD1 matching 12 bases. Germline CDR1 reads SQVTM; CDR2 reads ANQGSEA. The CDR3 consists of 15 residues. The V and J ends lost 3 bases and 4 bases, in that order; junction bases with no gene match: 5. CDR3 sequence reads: CSVDGTGGEADTQYF. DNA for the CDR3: TGCAGCGTTGACGGGACAGGGGGCGAGGCAGATACGCAGTATTTT.

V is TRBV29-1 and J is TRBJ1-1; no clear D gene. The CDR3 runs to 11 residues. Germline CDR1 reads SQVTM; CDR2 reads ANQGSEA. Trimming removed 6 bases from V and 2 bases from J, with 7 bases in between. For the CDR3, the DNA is TGCAGCGTAGCCTCTAACACTGAAGCTTTCTTT. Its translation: CSVASNTEAFF.

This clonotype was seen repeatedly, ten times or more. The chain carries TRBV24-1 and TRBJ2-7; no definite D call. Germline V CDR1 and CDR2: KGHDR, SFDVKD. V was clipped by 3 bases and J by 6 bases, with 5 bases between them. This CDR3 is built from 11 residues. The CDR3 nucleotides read TGTGCCACCAGTGATAGCGTCGAGCAGTACTTC. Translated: CATSDSVEQYF.

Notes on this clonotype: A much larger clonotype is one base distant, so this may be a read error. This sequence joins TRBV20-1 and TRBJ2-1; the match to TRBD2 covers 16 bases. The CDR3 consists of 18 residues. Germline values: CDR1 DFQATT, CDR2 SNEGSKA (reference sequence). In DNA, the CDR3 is TGCAGTGCTAGAGATATAACCGGGACTAGCGGGGGGGCCCGGGAGCAGTGCTTC. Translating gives CSARDITGTSGGAREQCF.

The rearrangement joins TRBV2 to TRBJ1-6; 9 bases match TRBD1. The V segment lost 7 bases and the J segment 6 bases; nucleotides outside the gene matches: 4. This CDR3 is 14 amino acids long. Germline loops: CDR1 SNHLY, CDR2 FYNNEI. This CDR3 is CASTGTGTNSPLHF. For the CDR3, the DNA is TGTGCCAGCACCGGGACAGGGACTAATTCACCCCTCCACTTT.

CDR3 nucleotide sequence: TGTGCCACCAGCGGAACGGCAGGACCGGCTTTCTTT. Translating it yields CATSGTAGPAFF. The chain employs TRBV15 and TRBJ1-1, with D unclear. This CDR3 region has 12 residues. V lost 5 bases to trimming and J lost 11 bases, with 15 bases between them. Germline V gene lookup returns CDR1 LNHNV and CDR2 YYDKDF (reference sequence). Full variable domain (remainder filled in from reference TRBV15 and TRBJ1-1): DAMVIQNPRYQVTQFGKPVTLSCSQTLNHNVMYWYQQKSSQAPKLLFHYYDKDFNNEADTPDNFQSRRPNTSFCFLDIRSPGLGDTAMYLCATSGTAGPAFFGQGTRLTVV.

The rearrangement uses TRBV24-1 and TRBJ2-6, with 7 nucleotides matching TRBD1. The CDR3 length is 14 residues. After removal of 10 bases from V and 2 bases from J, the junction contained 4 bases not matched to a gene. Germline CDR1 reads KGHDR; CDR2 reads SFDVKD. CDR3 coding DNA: TGTGCCACAGCCACAGGGGCTGGGGCCAACGTCCTGACTTTC. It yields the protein CATATGAGANVLTF.

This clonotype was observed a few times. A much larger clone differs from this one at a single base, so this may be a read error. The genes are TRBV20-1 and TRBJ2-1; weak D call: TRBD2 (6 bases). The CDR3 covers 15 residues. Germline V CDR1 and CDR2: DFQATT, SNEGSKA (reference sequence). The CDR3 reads CSARALLAPTNGQFF. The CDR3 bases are TGCAGTGCTAGAGCTTTACTAGCCCCAACCAATGGGCAGTTCTTC.

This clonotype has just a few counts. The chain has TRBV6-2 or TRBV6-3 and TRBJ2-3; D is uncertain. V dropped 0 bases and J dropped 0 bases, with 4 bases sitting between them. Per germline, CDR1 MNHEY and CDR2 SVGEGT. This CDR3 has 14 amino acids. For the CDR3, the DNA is TGTGCCAGCAGTTACTCCTCTAGCACAGATACGCAGTATTTT. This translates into CASSYSSSTDTQYF.

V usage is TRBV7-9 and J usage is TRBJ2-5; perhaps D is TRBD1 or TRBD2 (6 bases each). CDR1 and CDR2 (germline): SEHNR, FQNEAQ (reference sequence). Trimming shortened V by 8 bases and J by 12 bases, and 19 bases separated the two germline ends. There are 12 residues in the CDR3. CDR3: CASSAEGGGEYF. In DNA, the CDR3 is TGTGCCAGCTCTGCTGAGGGGGGTGGAGAGTACTTC.